These T cell receptor beta chains were read from a single sample in a study of a mutant IDH1 vaccine in newly diagnosed glioma. The table came from immunoSEQ multiplex PCR; TCRdb's copy has only in-frame clones and leaves some out. The profile shows 45,000 to 65,000 clones, about 81% of them singletons. Their specific antigens are unknown. Material: PBMCs, obtained from a glioma patient whose treatment included an IDH1 peptide vaccine. Source of these receptors: a woman in her thirties or forties with glioma. Some clones in this sample may be carry-over from other donors' samples. Each CDR3 is given with its conserved first and last residue. D genes are given only for firm matches. Clone sizes are given selectively: once, few, many, or a class where the clone is expanded.

>TRBV7-9|TRBJ2-7|-|-
CASSPGKGSGSSYEQYF
TGTGCCAGCAGTCCCGGGAAAGGGTCGGGGAGCTCCTACGAGCAGTACTTC
>TRBV6-1|TRBJ1-2|TRBD1|-
CASSEARGLGYTF
TGTGCCAGCAGTGAAGCCAGGGGGCTAGGCTACACCTTC
>TRBV11-3|TRBJ2-1|-|once
CASSPARGGYNEQFF
TGTGCCAGCAGCCCGGCAAGGGGGGGCTACAATGAGCAGTTCTTC
>TRBV6-1|TRBJ2-7|-|few
CASRRESGMDEQYF
TGTGCCAGCAGGAGGGAATCAGGGATGGACGAGCAGTACTTC
>TRBV4-1|TRBJ1-3|-|-
CASSQEGRQAGNTIYF
TGCGCCAGCAGCCAAGAAGGGCGACAGGCTGGAAACACCATATATTTT
>TRBV29-1|TRBJ1-1|-|-
CSVHKNTEAFF
TGCAGCGTTCACAAGAACACTGAAGCTTTCTTT
>TRBV5-8|TRBJ2-5|-|-
CASSLWEETQYF
TGTGCCAGCAGCTTGTGGGAAGAGACCCAGTACTTC
>TRBV5-4|TRBJ2-3|TRBD2|few
CASSPGLGGGYSTDTQYF
TGTGCCAGCAGTCCCGGCCTGGGCGGGGGGTATAGCACAGATACGCAGTATTTT
>TRBV7-7|TRBJ2-1|TRBD2|-
CASSFSSGGFNEQFF
TGTGCTAGCAGCTTCTCTAGCGGGGGTTTTAATGAGCAGTTCTTC
>TRBV5-8|TRBJ1-1|-|-
CASSLYEAFF
TGTGCCAGCAGCTTATACGAAGCTTTCTTT
>TRBV5-6|TRBJ2-2|-|-
CASSLIGGPNTGELFF
TGTGCCAGCAGCTTGATAGGGGGGCCGAACACCGGGGAGCTGTTTTTT
>TRBV30|TRBJ1-2|TRBD1|-
CACTSGTGNGYTF
TGTGCCTGCACATCTGGGACAGGGAATGGCTACACCTTC
>TRBV9|TRBJ2-1|-|once
CASSVGGRENEQFF
TGTGCCAGCAGCGTAGGAGGGAGAGAGAATGAGCAGTTCTTC
>TRBV10-3|TRBJ2-7|-|-
CATQPRGAYEQYF
TGTGCCACCCAGCCAAGAGGGGCCTACGAGCAGTACTTC
>TRBV18|TRBJ1-2|-|-
CASSPAGGGYGYTF
TGTGCCAGCTCACCAGCCGGGGGAGGCTATGGCTACACCTTC
>TRBV29-1|TRBJ2-2|-|-
CSPKIGPLRATGELFF
TGCAGCCCCAAGATCGGACCTTTGCGGGCCACCGGGGAGCTGTTTTTT
>TRBV7-8|TRBJ1-4|-|-
CASSLGLERTNEKLFF
TGTGCCAGCAGCTTAGGACTGGAACGGACTAATGAAAAACTGTTTTTT
>TRBV2|TRBJ2-7|-|once
CASSEGRPGRYF
TGTGCCAGCAGTGAAGGCAGGCCTGGTCGGTACTTC
>TRBV6-5|TRBJ2-7|-|-
CASSYSLWGKAYEQYF
TGTGCCAGCAGTTACTCTTTGTGGGGAAAGGCCTACGAGCAGTACTTC
>TRBV5-4|TRBJ2-1|-|-
CASSLADYNNEQFF
TGTGCCAGCAGCTTGGCCGACTACAACAATGAGCAGTTCTTC
>TRBV18|TRBJ2-2|TRBD2|-
CASSPLAGNTGELFF
TGTGCCAGCTCACCCCTAGCGGGGAACACCGGGGAGCTGTTTTTT
>TRBV7-9|TRBJ2-7|-|-
CASSLQGLPRQYF
TGTGCCAGCAGCTTACAGGGACTGCCTAGGCAGTACTTC
>TRBV30|TRBJ1-1|-|-
CAWSSGVTEAFF
TGTGCCTGGAGTTCGGGTGTCACTGAAGCTTTCTTT
>TRBV11-1|TRBJ2-7|-|-
CASSLSGSYEQYF
TGTGCCAGCAGCTTGTCAGGGTCGTACGAGCAGTACTTC
>TRBV19|TRBJ1-5|-|-
CASGEPQHF
TGTGCCAGTGGAGAGCCCCAGCATTTT
>TRBV2|TRBJ2-3|TRBD1|few
CASGGTGGRNTQYF
TGTGCCAGCGGGGGTACAGGGGGCAGGAATACGCAGTATTTT
>TRBV5-4|TRBJ2-3|-|-
CASSFGGFGSSRTDTQYF
TGTGCCAGCAGCTTCGGGGGATTTGGGTCTAGCCGCACAGATACGCAGTATTTT
>TRBV18|TRBJ1-5|TRBD1|few
CASSPGTGDQPQHF
TGTGCCAGCTCACCCGGGACAGGGGATCAGCCCCAGCATTTT
>TRBV18|TRBJ2-3|TRBD2|once
CASSPPTSDTSTDTQYF
TGTGCCAGCTCACCACCGACTAGCGATACTAGCACAGATACGCAGTATTTT
>TRBV5-4|TRBJ2-6|TRBD1|-
CASSTTGARANVLTF
TGTGCCAGCAGCACAACAGGGGCTCGGGCCAACGTCCTGACTTTC
>TRBV2|TRBJ2-7|-|-
CASGFPLTQSSYEQYF
TGTGCCAGCGGATTTCCACTAACTCAAAGCTCCTACGAGCAGTACTTC
>TRBV5-1|TRBJ2-2|TRBD2|-
CASSMGLAGVTGELFF
TGCGCCAGCAGCATGGGACTAGCGGGTGTCACCGGGGAGCTGTTTTTT
>TRBV5-1|TRBJ2-7|-|-
CASKGRGIYEQYF
TGCGCCAGCAAGGGTAGGGGTATATACGAGCAGTACTTC
>TRBV30|TRBJ2-1|-|-
CAWSVKQGQEQFF
TGTGCCTGGAGTGTCAAGCAGGGGCAAGAGCAGTTCTTC
>TRBV2|TRBJ1-1|-|-
CASSVPDTEAFF
TGTGCCAGCAGTGTCCCCGACACTGAAGCTTTCTTT
>TRBV5-4|TRBJ1-2|-|-
CASSLRRKYGYTF
TGTGCCAGCAGCTTGCGTCGGAAATATGGCTACACCTTC
>TRBV19|TRBJ1-1|-|-
CAVPGPGRMNTEAFF
TGTGCCGTCCCAGGGCCGGGTAGGATGAACACTGAAGCTTTCTTT
>TRBV29-1|TRBJ1-2|-|-
CSVEDRVGGPNYGYTF
TGCAGCGTTGAAGATCGGGTAGGTGGTCCGAACTATGGCTACACCTTC
>TRBV30|TRBJ2-3|-|-
CAWSGTATDTQYF
TGTGCCTGGAGTGGGACTGCCACAGATACGCAGTATTTT
>TRBV6-1|TRBJ1-2|-|-
CASSEATPRNRGGYGYTF
TGTGCCAGCAGTGAAGCCACCCCCCGTAACAGAGGGGGCTATGGCTACACCTTC
>TRBV9|TRBJ1-6|-|-
CASSETGYNSPLHF
TGTGCCAGCAGCGAAACGGGGTACAATTCACCCCTCCACTTT
>TRBV7-2|TRBJ2-2|-|-
CASRGIANTGELFF
TGTGCCAGCAGGGGGATCGCGAACACCGGGGAGCTGTTTTTT
>TRBV14|TRBJ1-5|-|-
CASSQSAGYDQPQHF
TGTGCCAGCAGCCAATCCGCGGGATACGATCAGCCCCAGCATTTT
>TRBV5-4|TRBJ1-5|-|-
CASSLAGGGQPQHF
TGTGCCAGCAGCTTGGCCGGGGGTGGTCAGCCCCAGCATTTT
>TRBV6-1|TRBJ2-2|-|-
CASTRAGNTGELFF
TGTGCCAGCACAAGGGCGGGGAACACCGGGGAGCTGTTTTTT
>TRBV9|TRBJ2-2|-|-
CASSARGRNTGELFF
TGTGCCAGCAGCGCCAGGGGAAGGAACACCGGGGAGCTGTTTTTT
>TRBV11-2|TRBJ2-3|-|-
CASSPSSAATDTQYF
TGTGCCAGCAGCCCCTCTAGCGCGGCCACAGATACGCAGTATTTT
>TRBV6-5|TRBJ1-1|TRBD1|-
CASSYAGQGGNTEAFF
TGTGCCAGCAGTTACGCGGGACAGGGCGGGAACACTGAAGCTTTCTTT
>TRBV7-9|TRBJ1-6|-|few
CASSLVGESSPLHF
TGTGCCAGCAGCTTAGTAGGGGAGAGTTCACCCCTCCACTTT
>TRBV9|TRBJ1-1|TRBD1|-
CASSVGTGGRFSEAFF
TGTGCCAGCAGCGTGGGTACAGGGGGCAGGTTTTCTGAAGCTTTCTTT
>TRBV18|TRBJ2-3|TRBD2|-
CASLRAGDTDTQYF
TGTGCCAGCCTACGAGCGGGGGACACAGATACGCAGTATTTT
>TRBV11-2|TRBJ2-5|-|-
CASSLGTIEGETQYF
TGTGCCAGCAGCTTAGGGACAATTGAAGGGGAGACCCAGTACTTC
>TRBV5-1|TRBJ2-5|TRBD2|once
CASSIGTSGGAETQYF
TGCGCCAGCAGCATCGGGACTAGCGGGGGGGCGGAGACCCAGTACTTC
>TRBV13|TRBJ1-6|-|few
CASSLGAGLNSPLHF
TGTGCCAGCAGCCTGGGGGCGGGCCTCAATTCACCCCTCCACTTT
>TRBV7-2|TRBJ1-1|TRBD1|-
CASSSIRGLAFF
TGTGCCAGCAGCTCCATCAGGGGGCTGGCTTTCTTT
>TRBV6-5|TRBJ2-3|-|-
CASRTTGRTDTQYF
TGTGCCAGCAGGACTACAGGGAGAACAGATACGCAGTATTTT
>TRBV7-8|TRBJ1-2|-|-
CASSLRAGYGYTF
TGTGCCAGCAGCTTGCGGGCAGGCTATGGCTACACCTTC
>TRBV10-3|TRBJ2-7|-|-
CAIRRDYEQYF
TGTGCCATCAGAAGGGACTACGAGCAGTACTTC
>TRBV5-4|TRBJ2-7|-|-
CASSLEGERREQYF
TGTGCCAGCAGCTTGGAAGGGGAAAGAAGGGAGCAGTACTTC
>TRBV7-2|TRBJ1-2|-|-
CASSSEFGGGYTF
TGTGCCAGCAGCTCAGAGTTTGGGGGAGGCTACACCTTC